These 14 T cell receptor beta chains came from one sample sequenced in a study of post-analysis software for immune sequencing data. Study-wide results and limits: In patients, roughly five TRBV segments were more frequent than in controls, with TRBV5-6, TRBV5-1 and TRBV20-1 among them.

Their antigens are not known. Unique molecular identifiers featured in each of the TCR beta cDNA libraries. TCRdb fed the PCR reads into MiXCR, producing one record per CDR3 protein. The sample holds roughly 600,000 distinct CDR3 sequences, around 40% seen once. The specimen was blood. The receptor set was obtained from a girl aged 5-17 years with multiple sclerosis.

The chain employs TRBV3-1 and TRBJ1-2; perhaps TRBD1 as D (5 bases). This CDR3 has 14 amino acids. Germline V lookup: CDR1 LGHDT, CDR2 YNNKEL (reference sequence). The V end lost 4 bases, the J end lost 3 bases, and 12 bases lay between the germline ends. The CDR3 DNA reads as TGTGCCAGCAGCCTCCCTGGGGGGGACTATGGCTACACCTTC. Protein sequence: CASSLPGGDYGYTF.

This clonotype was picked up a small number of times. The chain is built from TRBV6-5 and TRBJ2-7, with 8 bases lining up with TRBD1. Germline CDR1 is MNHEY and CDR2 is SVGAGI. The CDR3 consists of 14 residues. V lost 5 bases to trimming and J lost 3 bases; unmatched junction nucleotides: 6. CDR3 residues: CASSAGTGRYEQYF. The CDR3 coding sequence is TGTGCCAGCAGTGCCGGGACAGGACGCTACGAGCAGTACTTC.

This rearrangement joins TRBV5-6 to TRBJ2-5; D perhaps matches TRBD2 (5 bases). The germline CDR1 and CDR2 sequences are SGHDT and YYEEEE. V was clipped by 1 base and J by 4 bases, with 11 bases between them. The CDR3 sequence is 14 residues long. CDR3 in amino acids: CASSLRTPRETQYF. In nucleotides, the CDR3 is TGTGCCAGCAGCTTGCGGACTCCGAGAGAGACCCAGTACTTC.

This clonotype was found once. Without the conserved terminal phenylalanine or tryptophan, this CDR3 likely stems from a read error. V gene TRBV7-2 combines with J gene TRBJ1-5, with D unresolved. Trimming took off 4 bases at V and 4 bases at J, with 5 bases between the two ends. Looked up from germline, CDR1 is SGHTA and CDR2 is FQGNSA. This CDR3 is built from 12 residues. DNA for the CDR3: TGTGCCAGCAGCTCCTTAAATCAGCCCCAGCATGTT. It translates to CASSSLNQPQHV.

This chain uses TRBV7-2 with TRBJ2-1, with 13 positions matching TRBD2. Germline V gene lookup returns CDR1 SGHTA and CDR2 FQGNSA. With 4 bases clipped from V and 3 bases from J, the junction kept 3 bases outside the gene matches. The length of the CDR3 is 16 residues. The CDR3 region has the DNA TGTGCCAGCAGCTCCAGACTAGCGGGAGGCTACAATGAGCAGTTCTTC. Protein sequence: CASSSRLAGGYNEQFF.

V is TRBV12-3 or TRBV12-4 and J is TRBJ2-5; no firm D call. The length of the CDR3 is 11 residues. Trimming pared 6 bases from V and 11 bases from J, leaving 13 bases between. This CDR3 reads CASSRAFEQYF. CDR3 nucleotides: TGTGCCAGCAGCCGAGCCTTTGAGCAGTACTTC.

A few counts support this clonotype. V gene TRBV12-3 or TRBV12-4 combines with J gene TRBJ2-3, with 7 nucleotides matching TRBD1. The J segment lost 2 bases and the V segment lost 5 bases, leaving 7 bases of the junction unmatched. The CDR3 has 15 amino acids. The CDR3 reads CASSIRDRATDTQYF. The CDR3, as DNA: TGTGCCAGCAGTATCCGGGACAGAGCCACAGATACGCAGTATTTT.

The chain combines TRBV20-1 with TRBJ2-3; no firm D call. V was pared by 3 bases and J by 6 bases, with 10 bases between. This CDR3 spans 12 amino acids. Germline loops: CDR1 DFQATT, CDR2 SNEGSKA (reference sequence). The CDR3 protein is CSARHRQDTQYF. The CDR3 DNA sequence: TGCAGTGCTAGGCACCGTCAGGATACGCAGTATTTT.

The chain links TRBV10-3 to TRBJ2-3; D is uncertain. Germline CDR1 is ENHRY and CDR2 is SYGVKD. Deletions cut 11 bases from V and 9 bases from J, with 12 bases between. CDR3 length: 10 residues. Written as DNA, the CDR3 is TGTGCCCTTGGGCCCAAGACGCAGTATTTT. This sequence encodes CALGPKTQYF.

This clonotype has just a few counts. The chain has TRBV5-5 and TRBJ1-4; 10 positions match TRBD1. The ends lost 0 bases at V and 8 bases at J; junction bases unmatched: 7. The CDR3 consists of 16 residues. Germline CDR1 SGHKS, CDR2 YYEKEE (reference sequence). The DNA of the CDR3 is TGTGCCAGCAGCTTGGCCGAGGACAGGGGGACGGAAAAACTGTTTTTT. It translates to CASSLAEDRGTEKLFF.

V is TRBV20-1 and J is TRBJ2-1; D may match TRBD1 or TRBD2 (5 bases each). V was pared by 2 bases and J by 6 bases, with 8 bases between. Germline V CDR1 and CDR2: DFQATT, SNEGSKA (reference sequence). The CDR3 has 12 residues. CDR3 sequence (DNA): TGCAGTGCTAGACGGGACGCCAATGAGCAGTTCTTC. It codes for CSARRDANEQFF.

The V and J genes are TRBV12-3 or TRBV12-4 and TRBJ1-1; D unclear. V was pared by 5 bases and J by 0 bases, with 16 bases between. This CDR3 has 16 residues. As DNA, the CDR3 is TGTGCCAGCAGTCCGAGGGAGCTGGGCATGAACACTGAAGCTTTCTTT. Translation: CASSPRELGMNTEAFF.

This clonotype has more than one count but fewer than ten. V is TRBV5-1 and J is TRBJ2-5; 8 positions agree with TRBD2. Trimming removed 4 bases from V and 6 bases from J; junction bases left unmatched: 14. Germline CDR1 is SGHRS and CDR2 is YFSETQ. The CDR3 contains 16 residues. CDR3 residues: CASSPPPELAVKTQYF. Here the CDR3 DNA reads TGCGCCAGCAGCCCCCCGCCGGAACTAGCGGTAAAGACCCAGTACTTC.

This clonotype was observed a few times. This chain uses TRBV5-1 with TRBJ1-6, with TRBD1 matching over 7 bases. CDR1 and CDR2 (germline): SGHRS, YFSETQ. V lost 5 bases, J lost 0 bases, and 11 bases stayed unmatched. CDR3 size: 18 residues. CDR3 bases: TGCGCCAGCAGTGGAGCGGGACAGCTCTTCTCCTATAATTCACCCCTCCACTTT. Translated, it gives CASSGAGQLFSYNSPLHF.